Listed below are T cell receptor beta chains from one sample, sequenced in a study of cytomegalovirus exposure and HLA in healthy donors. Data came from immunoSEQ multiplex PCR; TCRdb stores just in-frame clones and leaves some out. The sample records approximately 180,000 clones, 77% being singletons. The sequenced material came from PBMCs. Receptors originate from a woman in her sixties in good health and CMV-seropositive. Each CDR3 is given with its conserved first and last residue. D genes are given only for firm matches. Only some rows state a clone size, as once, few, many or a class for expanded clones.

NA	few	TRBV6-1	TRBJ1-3	CASSEGQGIGNTIYF	TGTGCCAGCAGTGAAGGGCAGGGAATAGGAAACACCATATATTTT
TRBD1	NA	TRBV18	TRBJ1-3	CASSPAHIQGATGNTIYF	TGTGCCAGCTCACCCGCCCACATACAGGGGGCAACTGGAAACACCATATATTTT
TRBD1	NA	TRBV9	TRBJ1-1	CASSVATVGQAERFF	TGCGCCAGCAGCGTAGCTACGGTGGGACAGGCTGAGCGGTTCTTT
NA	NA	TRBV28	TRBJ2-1	CASSLVAGYENEQFF	TGTGCCAGCAGTTTAGTGGCGGGTTATGAGAATGAGCAGTTCTTC
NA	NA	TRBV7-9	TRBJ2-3	CASSDRGGRDTQYF	TGTGCCAGCAGCGACAGAGGGGGTCGGGATACGCAGTATTTT
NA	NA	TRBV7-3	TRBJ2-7	CASSPDPGQTYEQYF	TGTGCCAGCAGCCCAGACCCAGGGCAGACCTACGAGCAGTACTTC
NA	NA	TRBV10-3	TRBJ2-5	CAISQGFQETQYF	TGTGCCATCAGCCAGGGGTTTCAAGAGACCCAGTACTTC
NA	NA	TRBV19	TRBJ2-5	CASSILETQYF	TGTGCCAGTAGTATCTTGGAGACCCAGTACTTC
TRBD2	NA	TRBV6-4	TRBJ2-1	CASRWGLGWNEQFF	TGTGCCAGCAGATGGGGACTAGGCTGGAATGAGCAGTTCTTC
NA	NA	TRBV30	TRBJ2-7	CAWKGPYEQYF	TGTGCCTGGAAGGGGCCCTACGAGCAGTACTTC
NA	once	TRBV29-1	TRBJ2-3	CSVEGQGRTDTQYF	TGCAGCGTTGAAGGGCAGGGCAGGACAGATACGCAGTATTTT
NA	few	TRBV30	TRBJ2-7	CAWSRGSSYEQYF	TGTGCCTGGTCCAGAGGATCCTCCTACGAGCAGTACTTC
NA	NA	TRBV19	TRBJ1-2	CASSHFLGTGTNYGYTF	TGTGCCAGTAGTCATTTCTTAGGAACAGGGACCAACTATGGCTACACCTTC
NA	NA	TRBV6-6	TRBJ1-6	CASTRFRDDHSPLHF	TGTGCCAGCACCAGATTCCGGGATGATCATTCACCCCTCCACTTT
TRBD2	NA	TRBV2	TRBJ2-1	CASRGARTSGRHNEQFF	TGTGCCAGCAGGGGAGCCAGGACTAGCGGGAGACACAATGAGCAGTTCTTC
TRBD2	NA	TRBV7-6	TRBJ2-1	CASSLGGGLGLARRQFF	TGTGCCAGCAGCTTAGGCGGGGGGCTGGGACTAGCTCGGCGGCAGTTCTTC